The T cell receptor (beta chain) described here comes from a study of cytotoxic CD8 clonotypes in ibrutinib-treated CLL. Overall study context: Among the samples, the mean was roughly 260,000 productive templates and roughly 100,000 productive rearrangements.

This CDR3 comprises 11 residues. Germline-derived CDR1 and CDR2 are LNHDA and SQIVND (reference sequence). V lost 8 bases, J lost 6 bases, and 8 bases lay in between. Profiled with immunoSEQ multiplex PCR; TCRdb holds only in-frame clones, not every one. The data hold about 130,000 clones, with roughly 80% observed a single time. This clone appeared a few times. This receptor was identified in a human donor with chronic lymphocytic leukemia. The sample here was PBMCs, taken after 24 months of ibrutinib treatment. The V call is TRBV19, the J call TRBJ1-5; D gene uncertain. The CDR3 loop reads CASSHGQPQHF. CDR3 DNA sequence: TGTGCCAGTTCCCACGGTCAGCCCCAGCATTTT.